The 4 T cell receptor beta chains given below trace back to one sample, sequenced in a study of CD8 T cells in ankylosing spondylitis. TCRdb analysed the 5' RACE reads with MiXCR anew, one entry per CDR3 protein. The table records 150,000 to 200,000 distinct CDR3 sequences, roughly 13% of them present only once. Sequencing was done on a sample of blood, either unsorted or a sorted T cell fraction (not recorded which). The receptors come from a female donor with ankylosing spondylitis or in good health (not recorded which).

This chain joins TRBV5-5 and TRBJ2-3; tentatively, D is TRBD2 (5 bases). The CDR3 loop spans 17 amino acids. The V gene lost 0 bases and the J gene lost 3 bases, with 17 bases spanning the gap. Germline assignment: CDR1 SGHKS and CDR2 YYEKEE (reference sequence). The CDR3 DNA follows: TGTGCCAGCAGCTTGGTTCGAATGCCCCGAGGGACAGATACGCAGTATTTT. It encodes CASSLVRMPRGTDTQYF.

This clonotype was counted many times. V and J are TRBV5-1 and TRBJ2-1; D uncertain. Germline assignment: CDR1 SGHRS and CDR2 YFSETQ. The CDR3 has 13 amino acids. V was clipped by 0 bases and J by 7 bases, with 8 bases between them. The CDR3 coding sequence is TGCGCCAGCAGCTTGGGGGTAAAAAATGAGCAGTTCTTC. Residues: CASSLGVKNEQFF. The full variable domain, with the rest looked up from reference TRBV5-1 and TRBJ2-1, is KAGVTQTPRYLIKTRGQQVTLSCSPISGHRSVSWYQQTPGQGLQFLFEYFSETQRNKGNFPGRFSGRQFSNSRSEMNVSTLELGDSALYLCASSLGVKNEQFFGPGTRLTVL.

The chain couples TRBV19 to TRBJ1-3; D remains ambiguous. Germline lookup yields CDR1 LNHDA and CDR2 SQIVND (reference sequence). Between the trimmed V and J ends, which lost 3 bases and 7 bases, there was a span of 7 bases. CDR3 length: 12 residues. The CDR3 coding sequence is TGTGCCAGTAGTATTCCGCAGAACACCATATATTTT. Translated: CASSIPQNTIYF.

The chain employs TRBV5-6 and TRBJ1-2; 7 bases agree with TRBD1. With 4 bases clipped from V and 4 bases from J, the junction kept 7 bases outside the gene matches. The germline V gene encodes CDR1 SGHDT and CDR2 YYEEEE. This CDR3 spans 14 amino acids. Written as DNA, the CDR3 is TGTGCCAGCAGCGTCGACAGGGCCCTCTATGGCTACACCTTC. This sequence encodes CASSVDRALYGYTF.